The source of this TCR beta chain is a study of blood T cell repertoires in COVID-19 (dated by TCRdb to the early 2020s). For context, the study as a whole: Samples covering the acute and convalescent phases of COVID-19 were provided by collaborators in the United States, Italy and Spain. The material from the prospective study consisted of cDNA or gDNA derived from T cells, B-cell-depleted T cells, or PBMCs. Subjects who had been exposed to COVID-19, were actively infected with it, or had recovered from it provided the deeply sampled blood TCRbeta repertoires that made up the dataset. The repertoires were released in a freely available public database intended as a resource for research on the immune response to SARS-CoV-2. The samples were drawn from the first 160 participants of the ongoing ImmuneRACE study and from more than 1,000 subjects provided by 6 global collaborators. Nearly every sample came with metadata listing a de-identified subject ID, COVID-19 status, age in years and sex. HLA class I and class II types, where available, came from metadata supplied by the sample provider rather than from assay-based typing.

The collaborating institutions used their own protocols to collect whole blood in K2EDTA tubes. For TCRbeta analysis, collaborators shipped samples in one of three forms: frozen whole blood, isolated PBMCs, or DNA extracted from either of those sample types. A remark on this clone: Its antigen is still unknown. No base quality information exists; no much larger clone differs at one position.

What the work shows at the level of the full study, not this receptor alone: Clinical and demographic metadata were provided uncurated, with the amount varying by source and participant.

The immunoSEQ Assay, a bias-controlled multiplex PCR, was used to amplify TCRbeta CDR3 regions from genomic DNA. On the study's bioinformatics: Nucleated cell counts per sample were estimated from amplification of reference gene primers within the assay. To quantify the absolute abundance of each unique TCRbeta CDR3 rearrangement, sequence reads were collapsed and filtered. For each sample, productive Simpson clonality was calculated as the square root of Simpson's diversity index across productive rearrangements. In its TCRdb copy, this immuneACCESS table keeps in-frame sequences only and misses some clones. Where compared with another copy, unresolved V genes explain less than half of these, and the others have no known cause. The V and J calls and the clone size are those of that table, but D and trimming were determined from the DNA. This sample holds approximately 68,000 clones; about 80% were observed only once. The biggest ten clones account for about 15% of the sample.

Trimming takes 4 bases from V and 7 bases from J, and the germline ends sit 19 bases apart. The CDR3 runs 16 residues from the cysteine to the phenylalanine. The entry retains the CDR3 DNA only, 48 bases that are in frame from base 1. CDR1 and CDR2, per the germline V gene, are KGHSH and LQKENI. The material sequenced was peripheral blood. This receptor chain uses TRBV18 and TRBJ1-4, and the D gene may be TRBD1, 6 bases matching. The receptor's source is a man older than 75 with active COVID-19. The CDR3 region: CASSLNRAGEREKLFF. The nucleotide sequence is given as TGTGCCAGCTCACTAAATCGAGCAGGGGAACGTGAAAAACTGTTTTTT.